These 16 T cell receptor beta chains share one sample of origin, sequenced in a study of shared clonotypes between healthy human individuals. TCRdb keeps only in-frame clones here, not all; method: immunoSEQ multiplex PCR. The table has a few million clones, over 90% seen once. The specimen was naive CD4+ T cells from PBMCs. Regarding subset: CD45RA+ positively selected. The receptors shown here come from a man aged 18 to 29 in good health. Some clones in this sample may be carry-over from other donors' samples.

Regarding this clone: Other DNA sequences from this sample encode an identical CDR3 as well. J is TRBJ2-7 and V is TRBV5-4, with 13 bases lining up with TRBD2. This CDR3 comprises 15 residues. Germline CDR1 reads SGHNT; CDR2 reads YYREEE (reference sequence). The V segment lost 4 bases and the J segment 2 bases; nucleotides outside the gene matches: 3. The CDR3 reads CASSSGLAGAYEQYF. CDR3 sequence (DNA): TGTGCCAGCAGCAGCGGACTAGCGGGAGCCTACGAGCAGTACTTC.

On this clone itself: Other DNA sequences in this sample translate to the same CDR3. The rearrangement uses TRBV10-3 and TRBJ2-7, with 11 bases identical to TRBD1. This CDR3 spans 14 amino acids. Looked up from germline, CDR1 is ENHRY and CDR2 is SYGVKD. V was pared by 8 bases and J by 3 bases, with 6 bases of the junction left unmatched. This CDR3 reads CAISAGTGGYEQYF. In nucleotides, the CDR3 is TGTGCCATCTCCGCCGGGACAGGGGGCTACGAGCAGTACTTC.

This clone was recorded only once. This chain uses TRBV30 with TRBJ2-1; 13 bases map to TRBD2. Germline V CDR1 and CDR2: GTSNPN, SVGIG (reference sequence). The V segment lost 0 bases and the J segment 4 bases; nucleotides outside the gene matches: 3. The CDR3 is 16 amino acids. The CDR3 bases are TGTGCCTGGAGTGTCGGGACTAGCGGGGTATACAATGAGCAGTTCTTC. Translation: CAWSVGTSGVYNEQFF.

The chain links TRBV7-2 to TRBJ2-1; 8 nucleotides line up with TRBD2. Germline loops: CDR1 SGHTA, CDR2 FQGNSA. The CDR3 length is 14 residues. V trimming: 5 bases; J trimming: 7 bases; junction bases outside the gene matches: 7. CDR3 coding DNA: TGTGCCAGCAGCACCCGGACTAGCTGGAATGAGCAGTTCTTC. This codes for CASSTRTSWNEQFF.

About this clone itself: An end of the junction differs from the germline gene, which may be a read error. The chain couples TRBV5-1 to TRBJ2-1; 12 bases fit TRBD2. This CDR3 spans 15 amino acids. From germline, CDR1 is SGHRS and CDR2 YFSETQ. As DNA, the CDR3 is TGCGCCAGCAGGTTGGGACTAGCGGGTTCCAATGAGCAGTTCTTC. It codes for CASRLGLAGSNEQFF.

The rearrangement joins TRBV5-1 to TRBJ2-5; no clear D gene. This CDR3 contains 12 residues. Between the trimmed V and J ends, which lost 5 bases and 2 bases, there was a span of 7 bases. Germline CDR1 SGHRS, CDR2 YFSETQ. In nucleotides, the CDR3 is TGCGCCAGCAGTCAGACACAAGAGACCCAGTACTTC. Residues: CASSQTQETQYF.

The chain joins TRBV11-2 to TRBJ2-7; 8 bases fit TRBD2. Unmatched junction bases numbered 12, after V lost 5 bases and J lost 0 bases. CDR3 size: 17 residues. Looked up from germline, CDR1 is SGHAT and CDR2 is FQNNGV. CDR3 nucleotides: TGTGCCAGCAGCCCCAGTTCTGCAGCGGGGGCCTCCTACGAGCAGTACTTC. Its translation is CASSPSSAAGASYEQYF.

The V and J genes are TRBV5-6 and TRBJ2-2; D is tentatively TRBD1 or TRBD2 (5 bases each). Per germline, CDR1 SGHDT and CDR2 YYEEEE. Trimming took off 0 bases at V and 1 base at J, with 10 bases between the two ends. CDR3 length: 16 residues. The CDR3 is CASSLDTGLNTGELFF. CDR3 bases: TGTGCCAGCAGCTTGGATACGGGGCTGAACACCGGGGAGCTGTTTTTT.

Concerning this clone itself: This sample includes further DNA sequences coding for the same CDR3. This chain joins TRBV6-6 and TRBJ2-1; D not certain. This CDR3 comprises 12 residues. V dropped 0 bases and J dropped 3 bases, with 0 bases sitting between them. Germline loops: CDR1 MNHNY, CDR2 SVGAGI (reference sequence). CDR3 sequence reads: CASSYSYNEQFF. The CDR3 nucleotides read TGTGCCAGCAGTTACTCCTACAATGAGCAGTTCTTC.

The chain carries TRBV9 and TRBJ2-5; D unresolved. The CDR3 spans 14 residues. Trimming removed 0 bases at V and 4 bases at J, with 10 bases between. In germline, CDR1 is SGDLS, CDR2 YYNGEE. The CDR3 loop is CASSVGGTGETQYF. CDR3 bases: TGTGCCAGCAGCGTAGGCGGTACGGGAGAGACCCAGTACTTC.

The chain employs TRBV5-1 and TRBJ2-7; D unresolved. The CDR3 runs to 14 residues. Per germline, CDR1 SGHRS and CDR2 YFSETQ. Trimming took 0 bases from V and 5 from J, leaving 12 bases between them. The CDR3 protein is CASSLEQVENEQYF. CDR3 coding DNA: TGCGCCAGCAGCTTGGAGCAGGTAGAGAACGAGCAGTACTTC.

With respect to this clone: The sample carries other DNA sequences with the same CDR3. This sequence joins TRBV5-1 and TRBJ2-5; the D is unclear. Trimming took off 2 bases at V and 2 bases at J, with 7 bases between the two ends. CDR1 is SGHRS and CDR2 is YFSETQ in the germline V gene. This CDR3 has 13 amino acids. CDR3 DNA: TGCGCCAGCAGCTTAGGGTTTCAAGAGACCCAGTACTTC. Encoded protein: CASSLGFQETQYF.

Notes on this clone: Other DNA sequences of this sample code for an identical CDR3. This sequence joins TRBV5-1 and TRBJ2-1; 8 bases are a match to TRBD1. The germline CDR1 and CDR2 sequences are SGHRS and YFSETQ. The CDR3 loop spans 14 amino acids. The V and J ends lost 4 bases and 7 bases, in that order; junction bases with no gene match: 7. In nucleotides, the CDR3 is TGCGCCAGCAGCCTCGGACAGGGTCGGAATGAGCAGTTCTTC. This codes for CASSLGQGRNEQFF.

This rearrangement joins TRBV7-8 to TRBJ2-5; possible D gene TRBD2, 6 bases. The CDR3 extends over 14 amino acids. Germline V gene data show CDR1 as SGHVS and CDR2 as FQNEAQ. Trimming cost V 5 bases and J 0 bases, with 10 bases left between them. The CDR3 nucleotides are TGTGCCAGCAGCAGCGGGCCGTACCAAGAGACCCAGTACTTC. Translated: CASSSGPYQETQYF.

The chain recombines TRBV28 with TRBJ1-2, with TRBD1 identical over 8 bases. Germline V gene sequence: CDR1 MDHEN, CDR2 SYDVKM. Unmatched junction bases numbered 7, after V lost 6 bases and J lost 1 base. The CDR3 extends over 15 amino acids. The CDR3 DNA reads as TGTGCCAGCAGATACCGGGACAGGCTTAACTATGGCTACACCTTC. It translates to CASRYRDRLNYGYTF.

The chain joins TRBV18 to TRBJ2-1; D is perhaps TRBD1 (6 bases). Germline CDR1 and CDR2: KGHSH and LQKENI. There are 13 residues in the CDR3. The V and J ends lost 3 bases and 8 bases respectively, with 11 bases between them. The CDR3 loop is CASSPQGRDEQFF. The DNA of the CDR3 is TGTGCCAGCTCACCTCAGGGGAGAGATGAGCAGTTCTTC.